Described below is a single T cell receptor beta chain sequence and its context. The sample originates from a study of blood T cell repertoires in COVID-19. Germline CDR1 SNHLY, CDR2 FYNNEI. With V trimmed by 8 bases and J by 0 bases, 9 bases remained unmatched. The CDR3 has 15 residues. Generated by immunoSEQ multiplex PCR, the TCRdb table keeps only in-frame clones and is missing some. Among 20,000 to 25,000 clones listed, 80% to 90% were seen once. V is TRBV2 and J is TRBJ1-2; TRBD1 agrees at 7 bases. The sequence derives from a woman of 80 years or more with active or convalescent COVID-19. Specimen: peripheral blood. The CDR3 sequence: CASRGVQGANYGYTF. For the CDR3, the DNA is TGTGCCAGCCGAGGCGTTCAGGGGGCTAACTATGGCTACACCTTC.